This TCR beta chain comes out of a study of PD-1 blockade in classical Hodgkin lymphoma (dated by TCRdb to about 2020). For the wider study: Nivolumab dosing was 3 mg/kg intravenously every 2 weeks, continuing until either disease progression or unacceptable toxicity. The study used CyTOF and TCR beta sequencing to define a peripheral blood immune signature of response to PD-1 blockade in classical Hodgkin lymphoma.

In the germline V gene, CDR1 corresponds to SGHTA and CDR2 to FQGTGA. The CDR3 has 13 amino acids, counting the end cysteine and phenylalanine. This entry keeps only the CDR3 DNA: 39 bases, framed from base 1. V was cut back by 7 bases and J by 9 bases, leaving a gap of 16 bases between them. On the study overall, not on this receptor specifically: Baseline TCR diversity was reported to be lower in newly diagnosed patients than in healthy donors and to be lower still in relapsed/refractory patients. Among trial patients, those achieving complete response had baseline diversity similar to that of newly diagnosed patients, while diversity was significantly lower in partial responders and progressors. Patients starting nivolumab less than 1 year after ASCT had lower diversity and were excluded from later analyses to avoid confounding by immune reconstitution. A significant rise by C4D1 was seen in CD4+ but not CD8+ TCR diversity (p=0.0027 vs p=0.16), with the rise being most apparent in complete responders (p=0.02). The study was restricted to a single clinical trial cohort, and the causes of repertoire differences, possibly disease activity or prior therapy, were left undefined.

The sample's time point, from its label and the paper: cycle 1 day 1 (C1D1), immediately before nivolumab initiation. Every trial patient had relapsed after autologous stem cell transplantation, and cohorts A, B and C differed in prior brentuximab vedotin exposure. The trial cohort included more than 55 patients with relapsed/refractory classical Hodgkin lymphoma, and each patient had a best overall response of complete response, partial response or progressive disease. In the multi-cohort phase II CheckMate 205 trial, trial patients received single-agent nivolumab. An independent review committee assessed best overall response using the 2007 International Working Group response criteria. PBMCs from the trial were collected at three points: immediately before nivolumab initiation (C1D1), and during therapy at cycle 2 day 1 and cycle 4 day 1. Peripheral blood was collected in 8 mL Vacutainer Cell Preparation Tubes, from which PBMCs were isolated by centrifugation and then cryopreserved.

Remarks on this clone: Its antigen remains undetermined. The record has no base qualities; no much larger clone is one base away.

Genomic DNA was isolated using the Qiagen DNeasy kit from unsorted PBMCs as well as from negatively selected CD4+ and CD8+ fractions. Amplification of TCR beta CDR3 regions was done by immunoSEQ multiplex PCR with primers that anneal to V and J segments. A synthetic immune receptor repertoire was used to minimize amplification bias, and remaining bias was computationally removed after sequencing. On the study's bioinformatics: Repertoire diversity was quantified as the Shannon entropy index using custom Python scripts. Unsorted, CD4+ and CD8+ repertoires were analyzed separately, except for combined analyses in which CD4+ and CD8+ sequences were merged in silico. Clonal expansion was defined as at least a 2-fold frequency increase after treatment relative to C1D1, with a pseudocount of 0.5 for undetected baseline clones. Singleton clones were defined as clones with 0 or 1 copy at C1D1, and non-singleton clones were defined as clones with 2 or more copies. Clones expanded in unsorted samples were assigned a CD4+, CD8+ or unknown annotation through matching of protein sequences in sorted samples from the same patient. Diversity changes from C1D1 to C4D1 were tested in paired samples using Wilcoxon tests. The source is immuneACCESS, and TCRdb retained only in-frame sequences with V and J called. Part of the clones is not carried over; for the studies checked, unresolved V genes explain less than half of this, and the remainder is unexplained. D and trimming come from the DNA, and the V and J calls and clone size come from that table. Here the sample has around 40,000 clones; around 80% occur a single time. The ten largest clonotypes hold roughly 13% of the sample.

Sequenced here: peripheral blood mononuclear cells (PBMCs), sampled at baseline. The source of this sequence is a human donor with classical Hodgkin lymphoma. The rearrangement joined TRBV7-3 to TRBJ1-5; D gene: possibly TRBD1, on 6 matching bases. The nucleotides are TGTGCCAGCACCCTTAACACAGGGCTGCCCCAGCATTTT. Its protein product is CASTLNTGLPQHF.